The clone carrying this T cell receptor (beta chain) has more than one count but fewer than ten. The antigen is unknown. MiXCR, applied by TCRdb to the reads, yields one record per CDR3 protein. The table records hundreds of thousands of distinct CDR3 sequences, more than 9% of them present only once. This sample was taken from a study of T cell repertoires in cytomegalovirus infection. Study information: Public TCR beta signatures provided an indication of both CMV infection and a matching HLA type.

The CDR3 is 16 amino acids. V gave up 6 bases and J gave up 7 bases, with 22 bases separating them. Germline CDR1 SGHRS, CDR2 YFSETQ. Study outcomes and limitations: The ex vivo response was dominated by HLA-C-restricted CMV-specific TCR beta clonotypes. Cumulative frequency of public TCR beta families picked out carriers of CMV plus the relevant HLA.

V usage is TRBV5-1 and J usage is TRBJ2-2, with unresolved D. The origin of this receptor is a human donor in good health (CMV status not recorded). Some clones in this sample may be carry-over from other donors' samples. Sequences were obtained from PBMCs. CDR3 loop: CASTEFYSVKGGELFF. CDR3 sequence (DNA): TGCGCCAGCACCGAGTTCTACAGTGTTAAGGGCGGGGAGCTGTTTTTT.